These 21 T cell receptor beta chains came from one sample sequenced in a study of shared clonotypes between healthy human individuals (dated by TCRdb to the early 2020s). The library was generated by the immunoSEQ multiplex PCR assay. TCRdb carries this immuneACCESS record with in-frame sequences only. Its versions omit some clonotypes, under half of them owing to an unresolved V gene in the studies checked, with the rest unexplained. This sample holds about 2.4 million clones; under 95% were observed only once. Jointly, the top ten make up about 0.38% of the sample. Sequenced material: naive CD4+ T cells from PBMCs. The intended sense of this specimen's cell subset or site label: CD45RA+ positively selected. These receptors were obtained from a man younger than 35 in good health. Some clones in this sample may be carry-over from other donors' samples.

The J gene is TRBJ2-1, the V gene TRBV5-4; 8 bases agree with TRBD2. V lost 3 bases and J lost 4; bases outside the gene matches: 9. The germline V gene has CDR1 SGHNT and CDR2 YYREEE (reference sequence). The CDR3 length is 16 residues. Here the CDR3 DNA reads TGTGCCAGCAGCTCCCCCCGAGCGGGAGAGTACAATGAGCAGTTCTTC. Its translation is CASSSPRAGEYNEQFF.

The rearrangement links TRBV7-2 to TRBJ2-5; a possible D gene is TRBD2 (6 bases). CDR3 length equals 13 residues. V gave up 8 bases and J gave up 2 bases, with 12 bases separating them. Germline CDR1 reads SGHTA; CDR2 reads FQGNSA. The CDR3 sequence: CASGRTSQETQYF. CDR3 DNA: TGTGCCAGCGGGAGGACTTCGCAAGAGACCCAGTACTTC.

V and J are TRBV5-1 and TRBJ2-2; 8 bases are a match to TRBD2. V was clipped by 0 bases and J by 1 base; unmatched bases: 8. This CDR3 spans 18 amino acids. Germline-derived CDR1 and CDR2 are SGHRS and YFSETQ. The CDR3 loop reads CASSLELAGTRNTGELFF. CDR3 DNA sequence: TGCGCCAGCAGCTTGGAATTAGCGGGAACTAGGAACACCGGGGAGCTGTTTTTT.

About this clone: Other nucleotide sequences in the sample specify the same CDR3. The rearrangement joins TRBV7-9 to TRBJ2-1; TRBD1 might be the D (6 bases). Germline CDR1 SEHNR, CDR2 FQNEAQ (reference sequence). The CDR3 totals 12 residues. Trimming shortened V by 5 bases and J by 7 bases, and 9 bases separated the two germline ends. CDR3: CASSLGQNEQFF. The CDR3 bases are TGTGCCAGCAGCCTAGGACAGAATGAGCAGTTCTTC.

The genes are TRBV18 and TRBJ2-1; no firm D call. CDR1 is KGHSH, CDR2 LQKENI, per germline. The CDR3 extends over 15 amino acids. The V end lost 3 bases, the J end lost 1 base, and 10 bases lay between the germline ends. The CDR3 nucleotides read TGTGCCAGCTCACCTGCGGCTGCTTCCTACAATGAGCAGTTCTTC. Translating it yields CASSPAAASYNEQFF.

V usage is TRBV7-9 and J usage is TRBJ1-2, with 8 bases that match TRBD1. Germline V CDR1 and CDR2: SEHNR, FQNEAQ (reference sequence). The V and J ends lost 5 bases and 0 bases, in that order; junction bases with no gene match: 8. The CDR3 spans 16 residues. In nucleotides, the CDR3 is TGTGCCAGCAGCCAAGCCCAGGGGGCCTCTAACTATGGCTACACCTTC. This sequence encodes CASSQAQGASNYGYTF.

The chain recombines TRBV4-2 with TRBJ2-3, with 9 bases that match TRBD2. J was trimmed by 1 base and V by 4 bases; bases with no gene match: 6. The V gene's germline CDR1 is LGHNA and CDR2 YNFKEQ. This CDR3 is built from 16 residues. The CDR3 protein is CASSRTTSGGTDTQYF. The CDR3 nucleotides read TGTGCCAGCAGCCGTACGACTAGCGGTGGCACAGATACGCAGTATTTT.

This clone has a single count. The same CDR3 arises from other DNA sequences in this sample as well. The rearrangement uses TRBV9 and TRBJ2-6; D remains ambiguous. The CDR3 consists of 13 residues. CDR1 and CDR2 from the germline V gene are SGDLS and YYNGEE. Between the trimmed V and J ends, which lost 4 bases and 1 base, there was a span of 3 bases. The CDR3 sequence is CASSSSGANVLTF. In nucleotides, the CDR3 is TGTGCCAGCAGCTCGTCTGGGGCCAACGTCCTGACTTTC.

A word on this clone: A read error may produce the germline difference seen at one junction end. CDR3 sequence reads: CASGFGTGVIYEQYF. In nucleotides, the CDR3 is TGTGCCAGCGGCTTCGGGACAGGGGTCATATACGAGCAGTACTTC. J is TRBJ2-7 and V is TRBV7-9; TRBD1 matches 10 bases. Germline assignment: CDR1 SEHNR and CDR2 FQNEAQ (reference sequence). CDR3 length: 15 amino acids.

The chain joins TRBV5-1 to TRBJ2-3; 10 bases fit TRBD1. Germline V gene lookup returns CDR1 SGHRS and CDR2 YFSETQ. Unmatched junction bases numbered 3, after V lost 0 bases and J lost 2 bases. The CDR3 has 16 amino acids. CDR3 sequence reads: CASSLAGTGVTDTQYF. CDR3 DNA: TGCGCCAGCAGCTTGGCTGGGACAGGGGTCACAGATACGCAGTATTTT.

This rearrangement joins TRBV4-2 to TRBJ2-1; tentatively, D is TRBD2 (6 bases). The ends were cut back, 4 bases at V and 4 bases at J, with 14 bases in the middle. Germline CDR1 LGHNA, CDR2 YNFKEQ. The CDR3 is 15 residues long. The CDR3 loop is CASSRQMEGYNEQFF. In DNA form, the CDR3 reads TGTGCCAGCAGCCGGCAGATGGAGGGTTACAATGAGCAGTTCTTC.

Comments on this clone: Other DNA sequences in this specimen translate into the identical CDR3. This rearrangement joins TRBV28 to TRBJ2-3; possible D gene TRBD2, 6 bases. Germline V gives CDR1 MDHEN, CDR2 SYDVKM. This CDR3 is 14 amino acids long. V was cut by 1 base and J by 1 base, with 6 bases left in between. For the CDR3, the DNA is TGTGCCAGCAGTTTATCGGGGGGCACAGATACGCAGTATTTT. Translated: CASSLSGGTDTQYF.

This clone was counted once. This sample also contains other DNA sequences that code for the same CDR3. This chain connects TRBV5-1 to TRBJ2-2; D may correspond to TRBD1 or TRBD2 (6 bases each). CDR3 length equals 16 residues. Germline V lookup: CDR1 SGHRS, CDR2 YFSETQ. V lost 0 bases to trimming and J lost 0 bases, with 9 bases between them. The CDR3 region has the DNA TGCGCCAGCAGCTTGGAGGGGGGCGCGAACACCGGGGAGCTGTTTTTT. This sequence encodes CASSLEGGANTGELFF.

The chain recombines TRBV2 with TRBJ2-1; D may be TRBD1 (5 bases). Germline values: CDR1 SNHLY, CDR2 FYNNEI. This CDR3 has 14 amino acids. V was clipped by 7 bases and J by 2 bases, with 12 bases between them. The CDR3 loop is CASKGWLTYNEQFF. In DNA form, the CDR3 reads TGTGCCAGCAAGGGGTGGCTAACCTACAATGAGCAGTTCTTC.

The rearrangement uses TRBV6-6 and TRBJ2-5; D not resolved. The CDR3 spans 12 residues. V lost 5 bases to trimming and J lost 3 bases, with 7 bases between them. Looked up from germline, CDR1 is MNHNY and CDR2 is SVGAGI (reference sequence). CDR3 amino acids: CASSAAEETQYF. CDR3 nucleotide sequence: TGTGCCAGCAGTGCGGCGGAAGAGACCCAGTACTTC.

The chain has TRBV10-3 and TRBJ2-6, with 8 bases fitting TRBD2. CDR1 and CDR2 (germline): ENHRY, SYGVKD. The CDR3 sequence is 17 residues long. V trimming: 10 bases; J trimming: 0 bases; junction bases outside the gene matches: 11. The CDR3 reads CASAGGGWPSGANVLTF. The DNA for the CDR3 is TGTGCCAGCGCGGGAGGTGGCTGGCCCTCTGGGGCCAACGTCCTGACTTTC.

The genes are TRBV20-1 and TRBJ2-1, with D perhaps TRBD1 (6 bases). CDR3 size: 11 residues. Germline V CDR1 and CDR2: DFQATT, SNEGSKA (reference sequence). The ends were cut back, 5 bases at V and 7 bases at J, with 9 bases in the middle. As DNA, the CDR3 is TGCAGTGCTTATAGGGGGAATGAGCAGTTCTTC. This gives the protein CSAYRGNEQFF.

As regards this clone: Other DNA sequences in the sample encode the same CDR3. The chain recombines TRBV9 with TRBJ2-2, with D perhaps matching TRBD1 (5 bases). CDR1 is SGDLS, CDR2 YYNGEE, per germline. This CDR3 comprises 15 residues. The V end lost 0 bases, the J end lost 1 base, and 7 bases lay between the germline ends. CDR3 nucleotide sequence: TGTGCCAGCAGCGTAGGGGGCCTGAACACCGGGGAGCTGTTTTTT. The encoded protein is CASSVGGLNTGELFF.

The chain links TRBV7-9 to TRBJ2-7; D unresolved. Trimming cost V 5 bases and J 3 bases, with 11 bases left between them. This CDR3 is built from 13 residues. Germline values: CDR1 SEHNR, CDR2 FQNEAQ (reference sequence). CDR3 residues: CASSIYTNYEQYF. The DNA of the CDR3 is TGTGCCAGCAGCATCTACACCAACTACGAGCAGTACTTC.

CDR3 sequence reads: CASSQVRLQGYTEAFF. CDR3 nucleotides: TGTGCCAGCAGCCAAGTTAGATTGCAGGGGTACACTGAAGCTTTCTTT. V usage is TRBV13 and J usage is TRBJ1-1; tentatively, D is TRBD1 (6 bases). The germline gives CDR1 PRHDT, CDR2 FYEKMQ (reference sequence). V lost 5 bases and J lost 3, with 19 bases in between. The CDR3 runs to 16 residues.

The V and J genes are TRBV19 and TRBJ2-4, with a weak D call TRBD2 (5 bases). Trimming took 6 bases from V and 7 from J, leaving 13 bases between them. CDR1 is LNHDA, CDR2 SQIVND, per germline (reference sequence). The CDR3 spans 13 residues. The CDR3 DNA follows: TGTGCCAGTAGGTTGGGTCCGGGGAACATTCAGTACTTC. Residues: CASRLGPGNIQYF. The whole variable domain, remainder taken from reference TRBV19 and TRBJ2-4, is DGGITQSPKYLFRKEGQNVTLSCEQNLNHDAMYWYRQDPGQGLRLIYYSQIVNDFQKGDIAEGYSVSREKKESFPLTVTSAQKNPTAFYLCASRLGPGNIQYFGAGTRLSVL.